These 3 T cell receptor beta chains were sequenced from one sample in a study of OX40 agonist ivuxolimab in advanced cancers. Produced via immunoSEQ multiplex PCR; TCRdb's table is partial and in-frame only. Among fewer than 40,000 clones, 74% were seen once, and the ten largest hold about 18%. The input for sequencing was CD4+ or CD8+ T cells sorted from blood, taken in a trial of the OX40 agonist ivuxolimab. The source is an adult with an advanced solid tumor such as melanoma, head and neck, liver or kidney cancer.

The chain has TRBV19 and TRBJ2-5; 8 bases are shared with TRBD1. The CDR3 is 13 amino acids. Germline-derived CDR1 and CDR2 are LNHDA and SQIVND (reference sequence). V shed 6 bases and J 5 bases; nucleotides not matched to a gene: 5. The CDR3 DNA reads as TGTGCCAGTAGGGACTGGACAGGGGAGACCCAGTACTTC. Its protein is CASRDWTGETQYF.

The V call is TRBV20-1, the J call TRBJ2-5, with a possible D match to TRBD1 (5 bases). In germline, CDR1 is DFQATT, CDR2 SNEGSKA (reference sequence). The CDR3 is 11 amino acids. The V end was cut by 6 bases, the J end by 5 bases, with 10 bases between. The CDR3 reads CSADTRETQYF. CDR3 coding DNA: TGCAGTGCGGACACCAGGGAGACCCAGTACTTC.

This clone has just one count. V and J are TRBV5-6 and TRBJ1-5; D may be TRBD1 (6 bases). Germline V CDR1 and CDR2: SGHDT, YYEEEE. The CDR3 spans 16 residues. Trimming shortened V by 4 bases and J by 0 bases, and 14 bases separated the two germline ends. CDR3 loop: CASSGGGPNSNQPQHF. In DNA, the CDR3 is TGTGCCAGCAGCGGGGGGGGCCCAAATAGCAATCAGCCCCAGCATTTT.